Reported below is one TCR beta chain. Donors were grouped by their self-reported clinical history. Among Cohort 3 donors, those recovered had two negative PCRs, clearance, or symptom resolution. This record belongs to a study of blood T cell repertoires in COVID-19. In the original workflow: Quantification of nucleated cells was approximated via reference gene primer amplification. TCRdb's table, derived via immunoSEQ multiplex PCR, lists solely in-frame clones and lacks some. V and J calls and clone size are those listed in that table; D and trimming were worked out from the DNA. The sample consists of some 400,000 clones, 75% to 90% of them appearing once. CDR1 and CDR2 from the germline V gene are MGHRA and YSYEKL. The CDR3 sequence is 15 residues long. The V segment lost 2 bases and the J segment 4 bases; nucleotides outside the gene matches: 5.

This chain uses TRBV4-1 with TRBJ1-5, with 7 bases matching TRBD1. The sequencing input was PBMCs or T cells enriched from blood (not recorded which). This receptor was taken from a man under 40 who had recovered from COVID-19. The CDR3 DNA sequence: TGCGCCAGCAGCCAACCGGGGACAGTGAATCAGCCCCAGCATTTT. It encodes CASSQPGTVNQPQHF.